Below are 6 T cell receptor beta chains sequenced from a single sample in a study of blood T cell repertoires in COVID-19. The method was immunoSEQ multiplex PCR; TCRdb's version includes in-frame clones alone and lacks a portion of them. The table includes 250,000 to 350,000 clones, over 75% detected once. The sequenced sample consisted of PBMCs or T cells enriched from blood (not recorded which). The receptors come from a woman in her twenties or thirties who had recovered from COVID-19.

The CDR3 region is CASSVSGSLNEQYF. CDR3 bases: TGTGCCAGCAGCGTTAGCGGGTCCTTGAACGAGCAGTACTTC. V and J are TRBV7-8 and TRBJ2-7; the match to TRBD2 covers 7 bases. Germline loops: CDR1 SGHVS, CDR2 FQNEAQ. This CDR3 is built from 14 residues. Unmatched junction bases numbered 9, after V lost 5 bases and J lost 5 bases.

The chain joins TRBV4-2 to TRBJ1-1, with a possible D match to TRBD1 (5 bases). V lost 0 bases and J 5 bases, leaving 13 bases between the germline ends. CDR1 is LGHNA and CDR2 is YNFKEQ in the germline V gene. The length of the CDR3 is 15 residues. The CDR3 spells CASSQDIGEGTEAFF. DNA of the CDR3: TGTGCCAGCAGCCAAGATATCGGGGAGGGGACTGAAGCTTTCTTT.

This sequence joins TRBV25-1 and TRBJ2-7; unclear D gene. Trimming removed 4 bases from V and 3 bases from J, with 10 bases in between. Germline V CDR1 and CDR2: MGHDK, SYGVNS. CDR3 length: 13 residues. CDR3 sequence (DNA): TGTGCCAGCAGTGTCGGGTCAGACTACGAGCAGTACTTC. Translated: CASSVGSDYEQYF.

The J gene is TRBJ2-7, the V gene TRBV2; maybe TRBD2 (7 bases). This CDR3 has 13 amino acids. V was pared by 7 bases and J by 1 base, with 11 bases between. Germline CDR1 is SNHLY and CDR2 is FYNNEI. The CDR3 DNA reads as TGTGCCAGCAAAGGGGGGGCTTCCTACGAGCAGTACTTC. The encoded protein is CASKGGASYEQYF.

V gene TRBV4-1 combines with J gene TRBJ2-5; 10 bases are shared with TRBD1. CDR1 is MGHRA, CDR2 YSYEKL, per germline. CDR3 length: 19 amino acids. The ends lost 3 bases at V and 1 base at J; junction bases unmatched: 14. Written as DNA, the CDR3 is TGCGCCAGCAGCCACACCTTAGCCAGACAGGGGGCCTCCCAAGAGACCCAGTACTTC. Amino acids: CASSHTLARQGASQETQYF.

The J gene is TRBJ2-7, the V gene TRBV4-1, with 7 positions matching TRBD1. CDR1 and CDR2 (germline): MGHRA, YSYEKL. This CDR3 contains 13 residues. J was trimmed by 5 bases and V by 6 bases; bases with no gene match: 7. The CDR3 DNA reads TGCGCCAGCAGTGGACAGGCTCGGCACGAGCAGTACTTC. Translating gives CASSGQARHEQYF.